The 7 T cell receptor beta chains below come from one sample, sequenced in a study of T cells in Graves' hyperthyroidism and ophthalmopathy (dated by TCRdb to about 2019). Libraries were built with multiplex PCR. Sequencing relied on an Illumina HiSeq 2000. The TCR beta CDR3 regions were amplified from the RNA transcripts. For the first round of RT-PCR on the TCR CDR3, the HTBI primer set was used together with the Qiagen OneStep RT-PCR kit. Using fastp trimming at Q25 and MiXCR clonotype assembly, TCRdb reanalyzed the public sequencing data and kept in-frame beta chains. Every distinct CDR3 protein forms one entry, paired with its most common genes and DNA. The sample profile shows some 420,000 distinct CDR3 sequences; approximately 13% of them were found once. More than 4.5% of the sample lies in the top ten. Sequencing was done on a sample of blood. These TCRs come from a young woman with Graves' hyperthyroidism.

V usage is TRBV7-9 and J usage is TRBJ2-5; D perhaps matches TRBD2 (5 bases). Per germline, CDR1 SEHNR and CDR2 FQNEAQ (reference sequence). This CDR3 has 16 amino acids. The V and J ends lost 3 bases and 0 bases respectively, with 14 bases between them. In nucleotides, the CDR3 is TGTGCCAGCAGCTTGATGCCGGGATTGAACCAAGAGACCCAGTACTTC. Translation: CASSLMPGLNQETQYF.

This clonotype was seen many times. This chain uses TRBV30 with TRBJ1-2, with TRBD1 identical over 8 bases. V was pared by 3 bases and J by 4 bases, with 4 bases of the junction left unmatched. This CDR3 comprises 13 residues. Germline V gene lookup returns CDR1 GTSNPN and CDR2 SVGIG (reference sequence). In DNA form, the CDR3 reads TGTGCCTGGAGCCGGGACAGGCCCTATGGCTACACCTTC. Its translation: CAWSRDRPYGYTF.

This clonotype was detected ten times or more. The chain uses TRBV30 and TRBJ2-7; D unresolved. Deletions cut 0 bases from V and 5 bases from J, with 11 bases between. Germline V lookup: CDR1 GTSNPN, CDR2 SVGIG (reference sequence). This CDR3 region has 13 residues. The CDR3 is CAWSVGVFDEQYF. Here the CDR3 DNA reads TGTGCCTGGAGTGTTGGGGTGTTCGACGAGCAGTACTTC.

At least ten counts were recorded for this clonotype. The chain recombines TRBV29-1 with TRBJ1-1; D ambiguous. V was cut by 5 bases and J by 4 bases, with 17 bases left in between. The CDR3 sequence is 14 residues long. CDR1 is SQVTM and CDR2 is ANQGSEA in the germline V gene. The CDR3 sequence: CSVTLGRAGTEAFF. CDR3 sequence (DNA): TGCAGCGTTACCTTAGGGAGGGCGGGCACTGAAGCTTTCTTT.

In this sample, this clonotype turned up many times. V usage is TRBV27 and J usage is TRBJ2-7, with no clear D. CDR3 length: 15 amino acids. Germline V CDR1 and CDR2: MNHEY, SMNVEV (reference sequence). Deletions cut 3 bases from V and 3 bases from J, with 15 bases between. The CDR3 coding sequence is TGTGCCAGCAGTTTGTCGTTGGGTATCAACTACGAGCAGTACTTC. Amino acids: CASSLSLGINYEQYF.

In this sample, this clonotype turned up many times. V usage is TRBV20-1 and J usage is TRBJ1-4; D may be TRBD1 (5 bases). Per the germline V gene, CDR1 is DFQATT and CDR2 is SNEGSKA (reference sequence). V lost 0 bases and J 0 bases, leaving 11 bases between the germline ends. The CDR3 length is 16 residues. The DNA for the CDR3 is TGCAGTGCTAGAGATCATGGAGGGGCAACTAATGAAAAACTGTTTTTT. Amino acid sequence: CSARDHGGATNEKLFF.

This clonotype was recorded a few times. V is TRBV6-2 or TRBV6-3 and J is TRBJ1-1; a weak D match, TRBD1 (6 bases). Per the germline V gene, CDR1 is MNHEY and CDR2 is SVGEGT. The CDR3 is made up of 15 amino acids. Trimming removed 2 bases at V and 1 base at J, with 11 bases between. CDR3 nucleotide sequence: TGTGCCAGCAGTTACGGGGGCGCCGGGAACACTGAAGCTTTCTTT. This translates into CASSYGGAGNTEAFF.